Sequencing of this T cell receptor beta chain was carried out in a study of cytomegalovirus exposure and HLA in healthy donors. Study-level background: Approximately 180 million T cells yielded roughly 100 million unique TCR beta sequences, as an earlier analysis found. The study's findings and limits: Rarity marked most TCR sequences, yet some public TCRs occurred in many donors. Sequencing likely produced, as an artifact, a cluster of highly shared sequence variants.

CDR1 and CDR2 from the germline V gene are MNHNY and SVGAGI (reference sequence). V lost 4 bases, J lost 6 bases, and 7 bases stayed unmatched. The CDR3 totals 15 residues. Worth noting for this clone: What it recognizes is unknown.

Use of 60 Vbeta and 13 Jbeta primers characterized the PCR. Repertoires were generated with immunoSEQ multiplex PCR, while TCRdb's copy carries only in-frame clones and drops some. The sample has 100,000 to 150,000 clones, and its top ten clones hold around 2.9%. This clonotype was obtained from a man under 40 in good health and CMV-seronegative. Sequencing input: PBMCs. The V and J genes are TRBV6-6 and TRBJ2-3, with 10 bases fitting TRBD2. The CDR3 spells CASSSGTSGMDTQYF. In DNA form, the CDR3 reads TGTGCCAGCAGTTCGGGAACTAGCGGGATGGATACGCAGTATTTT.